The present TCR beta chain was sequenced within a study of T cells after yellow fever vaccination. The CDR3 totals 15 residues. Unmatched junction bases numbered 9, after V lost 5 bases and J lost 7 bases. Germline CDR1 MNHNS, CDR2 SASEGT. In TCRdb, the 5' RACE reads were re-called with MiXCR into one record per CDR3 protein. Among around 600,000 distinct CDR3 sequences listed, over 9% were seen once. J is TRBJ2-1 and V is TRBV6-1, with 9 bases lining up with TRBD2. This specimen was PBMCs, taken on the day of the yellow fever booster vaccination. The sequence was obtained from a man aged 25-45 years who received the YFV17D yellow fever vaccine. CDR3 residues: CASSTRLSGSNEQFF. The CDR3 DNA is TGTGCCAGCAGTACCCGCCTTAGCGGGAGTAATGAGCAGTTCTTC.